The 5 T cell receptor beta chains listed next were all sequenced from one sample in a study of OX40 agonist ivuxolimab in advanced cancers. Method: immunoSEQ multiplex PCR; TCRdb's copy keeps in-frame clones and lacks some. Found here are roughly 67,000 clones, around 90% of them singletons; the top ten hold approximately 9.3%. The sequencing here drew on CD4+ or CD8+ T cells sorted from blood, taken in a trial of the OX40 agonist ivuxolimab. These receptors were collected from an adult with an advanced solid tumor such as melanoma, head and neck, liver or kidney cancer.

This rearrangement joins TRBV6-4 to TRBJ1-3, with TRBD1 matching over 9 bases. Germline values: CDR1 MRHNA, CDR2 SNTAGT. The CDR3 is 13 amino acids. V dropped 6 bases and J dropped 4; count of bases not matched to a gene: 1. The CDR3 sequence: CASRTGGGNTIYF. CDR3 DNA sequence: TGTGCCAGCAGGACAGGGGGGGGAAACACCATATATTTT.

This chain connects TRBV5-1 to TRBJ2-5; 11 bases map to TRBD2. The J call could be wrong; TRBJ2-7 is a better fit for the DNA end. Germline V gene sequence: CDR1 SGHRS, CDR2 YFSETQ. There are 14 residues in the CDR3. The DNA of the CDR3 is TGCGCCAGCAGCTCGACTAGCGGGGCATACGAGCAGTACTTC. Protein sequence: CASSSTSGAYEQYF.

This clone has just one count. CDR3 region: CASSLQGGGNQPQHF. CDR3 nucleotide sequence: TGCGCCAGCAGCTTGCAGGGAGGGGGCAATCAGCCCCAGCATTTT. The chain links TRBV5-1 to TRBJ1-5; weak D call: TRBD1 (5 bases). In germline, CDR1 is SGHRS, CDR2 YFSETQ. Trimming took 1 base from V and 2 from J, leaving 10 bases between them. The CDR3 length is 15 residues.

This clone was found once. V usage is TRBV19 and J usage is TRBJ2-7; 8 bases align to TRBD1. CDR1 LNHDA and CDR2 SQIVND come from the germline V gene (reference sequence). The CDR3 extends over 14 amino acids. V shed 5 bases and J 5 bases; nucleotides not matched to a gene: 8. Here the CDR3 DNA reads TGTGCCAGTAGTTTTCGACAGGGGTTCCACGAGCAGTACTTC. Translation gives CASSFRQGFHEQYF.

The chain carries TRBV7-9 and TRBJ2-5, with a weak D call TRBD2 (6 bases). The germline V gene has CDR1 SEHNR and CDR2 FQNEAQ (reference sequence). This CDR3 is built from 16 residues. V lost 0 bases and J lost 1, with 12 bases in between. The CDR3 protein is CASSLASWGVQETQYF. The CDR3 DNA is TGTGCCAGCAGCTTAGCAAGTTGGGGGGTCCAAGAGACCCAGTACTTC.